The rows below give T cell receptor beta chains drawn from one sample of a study of shared clonotypes between healthy human individuals. Clones were read by immunoSEQ multiplex PCR, and TCRdb kept only the in-frame ones, dropping some. Of approximately 840,000 clones in the sample, 96% are singletons; the top ten hold over 0.2%. What was sequenced was naive CD8+ T cells sorted from blood. The receptors here all came from a man aged 25 to 40 in good health. Each CDR3 is given with its conserved first and last residue. Fields, in order: CDR3 DNA, CDR3 protein, V gene, CDR3 length, clone size, J gene, D gene. A D gene is named only where the DNA matches it firmly. The size field is filled for only some rows; it gives once, few, many or a size class.

TGCGCCAGCAGCAATGGGGTGGGCCGGGAAGAGACCCAGTACTTC CASSNGVGREETQYF TRBV5-1 15 - TRBJ2-5 -
TGCGCCAGCAGCCCTACCGGGCAGTCCTACGAGCAGTACTTC CASSPTGQSYEQYF TRBV4-3 14 - TRBJ2-7 -
TGTGCCAGCAGCTTCAGGGCCTCCTACGAGCAGTACTTC CASSFRASYEQYF TRBV7-9 13 - TRBJ2-7 -
TGTGCCAGCAGTTCACAGGACAGGGGCGAGCAGTACTTC CASSSQDRGEQYF TRBV27 13 - TRBJ2-7 TRBD1
TGTGCCACCTCTCCCGGTAGCGGGAGTTCCTACGAGCAGTACTTC CATSPGSGSSYEQYF TRBV19 15 - TRBJ2-7 TRBD2
TGTGCCAGCAGCGGGGACAGGGAGGGGCCGAGAAGCAATCAGCCCCAGCATTTT CASSGDREGPRSNQPQHF TRBV7-9 18 - TRBJ1-5 TRBD1
TGTGCCAGCAGTTTATACCCGACAGGGGACAATGAGCAGTTCTTC CASSLYPTGDNEQFF TRBV27 15 - TRBJ2-1 TRBD1
TGTGCCAGCAGCGTACCCGACAGGGAGGATGCCGGGGAGCTGTTTTTT CASSVPDREDAGELFF TRBV7-9 16 - TRBJ2-2 -
TGTGCCAGCAGCGTAGGAGGTTTGGAGGAGTTAGCGAACACCGGGGAGCTGTTTTTT CASSVGGLEELANTGELFF TRBV9 19 - TRBJ2-2 -
TGCGCCAGCAGTGACAACCTGAACACTGAAGCTTTCTTT CASSDNLNTEAFF TRBV10-2 13 - TRBJ1-1 -
TGCAGCGCCGGTTGGGGAACGGGAGCCGACGATGAGCAGTTCTTC CSAGWGTGADDEQFF TRBV29-1 15 - TRBJ2-1 -
TGTGCCAGCAGCCCGACGGTTGCCTCCTACGAGCAGTACTTC CASSPTVASYEQYF TRBV6-5 14 - TRBJ2-7 -
TGCGCCAGCAGCCAGGGGATAAGCAGGGTTGAAAAACTGTTTTTT CASSQGISRVEKLFF TRBV4-3 15 - TRBJ1-4 -
TGTGCCAGCAGCTTGGCGGGGAACCTAGTAGGAGAGACCCAGTACTTC CASSLAGNLVGETQYF TRBV13 16 - TRBJ2-5 -
TGTGCCAGCAGCCTTCTCCCGGGCCCCTACAATGAGCAGTTCTTC CASSLLPGPYNEQFF TRBV6-5 15 - TRBJ2-1 -
TGTGCCACCAGCAGCCGGACGAGAAGAGCGGGAGGAACCTACAATGAGCAGTTCTTC CATSSRTRRAGGTYNEQFF TRBV15 19 - TRBJ2-1 TRBD2
TGTGCCAGCAGCCCGGGACTAGCGGGATACGAGCAGTACTTC CASSPGLAGYEQYF TRBV13 14 - TRBJ2-7 TRBD2
TGTGCCAGCAGTTACGGCCGGGACACTGAAGAGACCCAGTACTTC CASSYGRDTEETQYF TRBV6-6 15 - TRBJ2-5 -
TGTGCCAGCAGCCAGAGCGGGAGGAGCTCCTACGAGCAGTACTTC CASSQSGRSSYEQYF TRBV7-2 15 - TRBJ2-7 TRBD2
TGTGCCACCAGCACCAGGACTAGCGTGTTCGAGCAGTACTTC CATSTRTSVFEQYF TRBV15 14 - TRBJ2-7 TRBD2
TGCAGCGTAGGCGGAATGGGTGACCTGGGCTCCTACAATGAGCAGTTCTTC CSVGGMGDLGSYNEQFF TRBV29-1 17 - TRBJ2-1 -
TGCGCCAGCAGCCAAGAACAGGCTAGCGGATCGACCCACGAGCAGTACTTC CASSQEQASGSTHEQYF TRBV4-1 17 - TRBJ2-7 TRBD2
TGTGCCAGCAGCGAGGCCCGGTTAGGGCGCGAAGAGACCCAGTACTTC CASSEARLGREETQYF TRBV7-9 16 - TRBJ2-5 -
TGTGCCAGCTCGGGGAGAAGGAACACCGGGGAGCTGTTTTTT CASSGRRNTGELFF TRBV7-8 14 - TRBJ2-2 -
TGTGCCAGCACCCCGCGGGGGGCGCCCTACGAGCAGTACTTC CASTPRGAPYEQYF TRBV7-9 14 - TRBJ2-7 TRBD2
TGCGCCAGCAGCGATGGGGTGAACACTGAAGCTTTCTTT CASSDGVNTEAFF TRBV5-1 13 - TRBJ1-1 -
TGTGCCAGTAGTATGGTCCCGGCAGATACGCAGTATTTT CASSMVPADTQYF TRBV19 13 - TRBJ2-3 -
TGTGCCAGCAGCATAGCCTCGGGACAGGGGGCTACAAACGAGCAGTACTTC CASSIASGQGATNEQYF TRBV27 17 - TRBJ2-7 TRBD1
TGTGCCAGCAGCTTTAAAACAGGACTCAACTATGGCTACACCTTC CASSFKTGLNYGYTF TRBV12-1 15 - TRBJ1-2 -
TGCGCCAGCAGCTTTACGGGCCAAGACACTGAAGCTTTCTTT CASSFTGQDTEAFF TRBV5-1 14 - TRBJ1-1 -
TGTGCCAGCAGCTTGAGCCTAGCGGGAGGCAATGAGCAGTTCTTC CASSLSLAGGNEQFF TRBV5-6 15 once TRBJ2-1 TRBD2
TGCGCCAGCAGCTTGATACGGCAGAATGATTATGGCTACACCTTC CASSLIRQNDYGYTF TRBV5-1 15 once TRBJ1-2 -
TGTGCCAGCAGTTCGGGGCTGATGCACACTGAAGCTTTCTTT CASSSGLMHTEAFF TRBV27 14 - TRBJ1-1 -
TGTGCCAGCAGCCCGGGAGAGACCAATGAGCAGTTCTTC CASSPGETNEQFF TRBV5-4 13 once TRBJ2-1 -
TGTGCCAGCAGCCCGGACAGGGGGCGCATCAAACTGTTTTTT CASSPDRGRIKLFF TRBV7-9 14 - TRBJ1-4 TRBD1
TGCAGCGTTGACGGTTGGAGAAACACAGATACGCAGTATTTT CSVDGWRNTDTQYF TRBV29-1 14 - TRBJ2-3 -
TGTGCCAGCAGCTCATACTTAGCGGGAGGCACCAATGAGCAGTTCTTC CASSSYLAGGTNEQFF TRBV7-9 16 - TRBJ2-1 TRBD2
TGTGCCAGCAGCTTAGACCCAATTGATGCACTAGATGGCTACACCTTC CASSLDPIDALDGYTF TRBV7-8 16 - TRBJ1-2 -
TGCGCCAGCATAGCGGACCCCCCTAGTACCGATGAGCAGTTCTTC CASIADPPSTDEQFF TRBV5-1 15 - TRBJ2-1 -
TGTGCCAGCTCACCACCGTCGGGCAGTGTCGGCGAAAAACTGTTTTTT CASSPPSGSVGEKLFF TRBV18 16 - TRBJ1-4 -
TGTGCCAGCAGTGAAGCCGCAGGCGCCCTTTACGAGCAGTACTTC CASSEAAGALYEQYF TRBV6-1 15 - TRBJ2-7 -
TGCGCCAGCCGGGAAGGTCCGGGGATAGAGACCCAGTACTTC CASREGPGIETQYF TRBV5-1 14 - TRBJ2-5 -
TGTGCAAGTCGCTTAGAGGGGGTTTACAGGAAAAGTGACACTGAAGCTTTCTTT CASRLEGVYRKSDTEAFF TRBV12-2 18 - TRBJ1-1 -
TGTGCCAGCAGCCGGGACTACTGGGCTAGCACAGATACGCAGTATTTT CASSRDYWASTDTQYF TRBV28 16 - TRBJ2-3 TRBD2
TGTGCCAGCAGCCCTGCCGGGCCGAACACTGAAGCTTTCTTT CASSPAGPNTEAFF TRBV27 14 - TRBJ1-1 -
TGTGCCAGCAGTAACCCCGGCAGCTACGAGCAGTACTTC CASSNPGSYEQYF TRBV27 13 - TRBJ2-7 -
TGTGCCAGCAGCTTGGGGCAGTTCTTCTACGAGCAGTACTTC CASSLGQFFYEQYF TRBV5-5 14 - TRBJ2-7 -
TGTGCCAGCAGCGAGGACAGGGGCTACGAGCAGTACTTC CASSEDRGYEQYF TRBV5-5 13 - TRBJ2-7 TRBD1
TGTGCCAGCTCATCGGGGGCATTTAGTGAAAAACTGTTTTTT CASSSGAFSEKLFF TRBV18 14 - TRBJ1-4 -
TGTGCCAGCAGTTACACTGGACACGACACCGGGGAGCTGTTTTTT CASSYTGHDTGELFF TRBV6-5 15 - TRBJ2-2 -